The clone carrying this T cell receptor beta chain was seen more than once but under ten times. Its antigen is unknown. With a J-beta primer mix and a sample-barcoded 5' primer, a second PCR ran 7 to 11 cycles. Tagging of each cDNA molecule was performed by a template-switch adaptor with 12 random nucleotides. One entry per CDR3 protein, called by TCRdb with MiXCR from the 5' RACE reads. Seen here are fewer than 2,000,000 distinct CDR3 sequences, approximately 39% observed once, and the top ten hold 23%. Drawing of peripheral blood yielded about 10 milliliters from each donor. This record comes from a study of blood T cells in healthy people across ages. Study-wide context: Per two T cells, about one barcoded beta molecule was captured through template switching. Whole-study results and caveats: Getting older went along with TCR beta diversity per million T cells dropping roughly linearly.

The CDR3 length is 15 residues. Trimming cost V 1 base and J 1 base; bases outside gene matches: 3. Germline CDR1 MNHEY, CDR2 SVGEGT. This receptor was identified in a human donor in good health. The rearrangement links TRBV6-2 or TRBV6-3 to TRBJ2-7; 8 nucleotides align to TRBD1. Source material: blood. CDR3 amino acids: CASSYLDRESYEQYF. The CDR3 DNA sequence: TGTGCCAGCAGTTACTTGGACAGGGAATCCTACGAGCAGTACTTC.